These T cell receptor beta chains were read from a single sample in a study of T cells in Graves' hyperthyroidism and ophthalmopathy. TCRdb independently ran MiXCR on the multiplex PCR reads; one entry per CDR3 protein. The sample lists roughly 570,000 distinct CDR3 sequences, about 45% occurring once. Sequencing was done on a sample of peripheral blood or thyroid tissue (not recorded which). Every receptor here comes from a woman in her late teens or twenties with Graves' hyperthyroidism. Both conserved end residues are part of each CDR3.

V gene | CDR3 protein
TRBV7-2 | CASWGPGTGTGGYTF
TRBV7-2 | CASSPSTGMGYEQYF
TRBV20-1 | CSAQDRGITDTQYF
TRBV6-1 | CASSDILIGTPTKYEQYF
TRBV20-1 | CSASALETGDTEAFF
TRBV4-2 | CASSWGQVEAFF
TRBV7-8 | CASSRGLGRTFIYGYTF
TRBV7-2 | CASSLVAGGGTHEQFF
TRBV29-1 | CSVELAGF
TRBV20-1 | CSAAKQGASYEQYF
TRBV29-1 | CSVPQGHEQFF
TRBV30 | CAWSGTFQQYF
TRBV7-9 | CASSKRGGQETQYF
TRBV7-2 | CASSLDPQGAWNTEAFF
TRBV7-2 | CASSLEAGHRPQHF
TRBV29-1 | CSVEGLREWDTDTQYF
TRBV15 | CATSRGTGAHTEAFF
TRBV7-9 | CASSLGHSQETQYF
TRBV12-3/TRBV12-4 | CASSEGTLYTIYF
TRBV13 | CASRYGLGVGNTIYF
TRBV20-1 | CSARDLDSNYNEQYF
TRBV2 | CASSVDLGEKLFF
TRBV11-2 | CASSLAGRAETQYF
TRBV7-9 | CASSPGTSGEETQYF
TRBV7-2 | CASSLAASYEQYF
TRBV19 | CASSTRGLAGDTGELFF
TRBV7-8 | CASSLGTGRMYNSPLHF
TRBV7-8 | CASSLAIGVDYHYGYTF